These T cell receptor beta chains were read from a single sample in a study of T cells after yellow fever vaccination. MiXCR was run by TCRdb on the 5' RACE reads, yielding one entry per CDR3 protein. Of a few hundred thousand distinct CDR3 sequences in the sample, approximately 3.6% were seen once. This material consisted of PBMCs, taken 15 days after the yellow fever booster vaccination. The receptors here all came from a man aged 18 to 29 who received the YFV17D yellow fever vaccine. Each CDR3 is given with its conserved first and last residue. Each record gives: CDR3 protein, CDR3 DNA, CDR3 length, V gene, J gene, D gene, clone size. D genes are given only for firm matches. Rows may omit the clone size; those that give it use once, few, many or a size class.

CDR3 protein: CASSQTTSTDTQYF; CDR3 DNA: TGTGCCAGCAGTCAGACTACTAGCACAGATACGCAGTATTTT; CDR3 length: 14; V gene: TRBV12-3/TRBV12-4; J gene: TRBJ2-3; D gene: .; clone size: many
CDR3 protein: CASSQDLGRLPRGTGELFF; CDR3 DNA: TGCGCCAGCAGCCAAGATCTGGGCCGACTACCGCGTGGCACCGGGGAGCTGTTTTTT; CDR3 length: 19; V gene: TRBV4-3; J gene: TRBJ2-2; D gene: .; clone size: many
CDR3 protein: CASSLNAPGTEAFF; CDR3 DNA: TGCGCCAGCAGTCTTAATGCCCCAGGCACTGAAGCTTTCTTT; CDR3 length: 14; V gene: TRBV5-1; J gene: TRBJ1-1; D gene: .; clone size: many
CDR3 protein: CASSSGTGFSPLHF; CDR3 DNA: TGTGCCAGCAGCTCCGGGACAGGGTTTTCACCCCTCCACTTT; CDR3 length: 14; V gene: TRBV7-2; J gene: TRBJ1-6; D gene: TRBD1; clone size: many
CDR3 protein: CSANPGSNSPLHF; CDR3 DNA: TGCAGTGCGAATCCAGGGAGTAATTCACCCCTCCACTTT; CDR3 length: 13; V gene: TRBV20-1; J gene: TRBJ1-6; D gene: .; clone size: many
CDR3 protein: CASASDPSSYNEQFF; CDR3 DNA: TGTGCCAGCGCCTCTGACCCGTCCTCCTACAATGAGCAGTTCTTC; CDR3 length: 15; V gene: TRBV11-2; J gene: TRBJ2-1; D gene: .; clone size: many
CDR3 protein: CASSLSSRRERDTQYF; CDR3 DNA: TGTGCCAGCAGCTTGTCCTCGCGGCGGGAGCGCGATACGCAGTATTTT; CDR3 length: 16; V gene: TRBV7-8; J gene: TRBJ2-3; D gene: TRBD2; clone size: .
CDR3 protein: CASSRYRDLQETQYF; CDR3 DNA: TGTGCCAGCAGTCGATACAGGGACCTACAAGAGACCCAGTACTTC; CDR3 length: 15; V gene: TRBV7-2; J gene: TRBJ2-5; D gene: .; clone size: many
CDR3 protein: CASSLDGGGTWRGYTF; CDR3 DNA: TGCGCCAGCAGCCTGGACGGTGGCGGGACTTGGAGGGGCTACACCTTC; CDR3 length: 16; V gene: TRBV5-1; J gene: TRBJ1-2; D gene: .; clone size: many
CDR3 protein: CSVAGTSVDEQFF; CDR3 DNA: TGCAGCGTTGCCGGGACTAGCGTCGATGAGCAGTTCTTC; CDR3 length: 13; V gene: TRBV29-1; J gene: TRBJ2-1; D gene: TRBD2; clone size: many
CDR3 protein: CASSPAGGTSYNEQFF; CDR3 DNA: TGTGCCAGCAGCCCGGCTGGGGGTACGTCCTACAATGAGCAGTTCTTC; CDR3 length: 16; V gene: TRBV5-6; J gene: TRBJ2-1; D gene: .; clone size: many
CDR3 protein: CSSGTSNTEAFF; CDR3 DNA: TGCAGTTCCGGGACAAGTAACACTGAAGCTTTCTTT; CDR3 length: 12; V gene: TRBV20-1; J gene: TRBJ1-1; D gene: .; clone size: many
CDR3 protein: CASRGQWNSEAFF; CDR3 DNA: TGTGCCAGCAGGGGACAGTGGAACTCTGAAGCTTTCTTT; CDR3 length: 13; V gene: TRBV25-1; J gene: TRBJ1-1; D gene: TRBD1; clone size: .
CDR3 protein: CASSLKKGVGPLTETQYF; CDR3 DNA: TGTGCCAGCAGCTTAAAAAAGGGTGTAGGGCCATTGACAGAGACCCAGTACTTC; CDR3 length: 18; V gene: TRBV7-2; J gene: TRBJ2-5; D gene: .; clone size: .
CDR3 protein: CASSLGNAGASGSTDTQYF; CDR3 DNA: TGTGCCAGCAGTTTAGGTAACGCGGGGGCTTCGGGAAGCACAGATACGCAGTATTTT; CDR3 length: 19; V gene: TRBV12-3/TRBV12-4; J gene: TRBJ2-3; D gene: .; clone size: few
CDR3 protein: CSVEMPGGMANYGYTF; CDR3 DNA: TGCAGCGTTGAAATGCCCGGGGGCATGGCTAACTATGGCTACACCTTC; CDR3 length: 16; V gene: TRBV29-1; J gene: TRBJ1-2; D gene: .; clone size: .
CDR3 protein: CASSLTSGLGTEAFF; CDR3 DNA: TGTGCCAGCAGCCTGACCTCGGGGCTGGGCACTGAAGCTTTCTTT; CDR3 length: 15; V gene: TRBV7-9; J gene: TRBJ1-1; D gene: .; clone size: many
CDR3 protein: CASSWTGTGEMDEKLFF; CDR3 DNA: TGTGCCAGCAGTTGGACCGGGACAGGGGAGATGGATGAAAAACTGTTTTTT; CDR3 length: 17; V gene: TRBV27; J gene: TRBJ1-4; D gene: TRBD1; clone size: many
CDR3 protein: CSASLGANYGYTF; CDR3 DNA: TGCAGTGCTAGTCTGGGAGCTAACTATGGCTACACCTTC; CDR3 length: 13; V gene: TRBV20-1; J gene: TRBJ1-2; D gene: .; clone size: many
CDR3 protein: CASSQGYSPLHF; CDR3 DNA: TGTGCCAGCAGCCAGGGGTATTCACCCCTCCACTTT; CDR3 length: 12; V gene: TRBV7-6; J gene: TRBJ1-6; D gene: .; clone size: many
CDR3 protein: CASSPLGEQYF; CDR3 DNA: TGCGCCAGCAGCCCCCTCGGAGAGCAGTACTTC; CDR3 length: 11; V gene: TRBV5-1; J gene: TRBJ2-7; D gene: .; clone size: many
CDR3 protein: CASSLRGAKNIQYF; CDR3 DNA: TGTGCCAGCAGCTTAAGAGGGGCCAAAAACATTCAGTACTTC; CDR3 length: 14; V gene: TRBV7-9; J gene: TRBJ2-4; D gene: .; clone size: medium-sized
CDR3 protein: CASSGQGFGYTF; CDR3 DNA: TGTGCCAGCAGCGGACAGGGGTTTGGCTACACCTTC; CDR3 length: 12; V gene: TRBV7-2; J gene: TRBJ1-2; D gene: TRBD1; clone size: many
CDR3 protein: CASSLGQGYNSPLHF; CDR3 DNA: TGTGCCAGCAGCCTTGGACAGGGTTATAATTCACCCCTCCACTTT; CDR3 length: 15; V gene: TRBV3-1; J gene: TRBJ1-6; D gene: TRBD1; clone size: many
CDR3 protein: CASSPSMDQPQHF; CDR3 DNA: TGTGCCAGCAGCCCTTCTATGGATCAGCCCCAGCATTTT; CDR3 length: 13; V gene: TRBV14; J gene: TRBJ1-5; D gene: .; clone size: many
CDR3 protein: CASSQISGANVLTF; CDR3 DNA: TGTGCCAGCAGCCAAATATCTGGGGCCAACGTCCTGACTTTC; CDR3 length: 14; V gene: TRBV14; J gene: TRBJ2-6; D gene: .; clone size: .
CDR3 protein: CASSYSAGTENGYTF; CDR3 DNA: TGTGCCAGCAGTTACTCTGCCGGGACAGAGAATGGCTACACCTTC; CDR3 length: 15; V gene: TRBV6-2/TRBV6-3; J gene: TRBJ1-2; D gene: TRBD1; clone size: .
CDR3 protein: CASTPRGRINSPLHF; CDR3 DNA: TGTGCCAGTACCCCTAGGGGACGGATTAATTCACCCCTCCACTTT; CDR3 length: 15; V gene: TRBV19; J gene: TRBJ1-6; D gene: .; clone size: .
CDR3 protein: CASGSPYEQYF; CDR3 DNA: TGCGCCAGCGGGTCCCCCTACGAGCAGTACTTC; CDR3 length: 11; V gene: TRBV10-2; J gene: TRBJ2-7; D gene: .; clone size: medium-sized
CDR3 protein: CASSELVQGDHEQFF; CDR3 DNA: TGTGCCAGCAGCGAATTGGTACAGGGGGACCATGAGCAGTTCTTC; CDR3 length: 15; V gene: TRBV25-1; J gene: TRBJ2-1; D gene: TRBD1; clone size: many
CDR3 protein: CAKEWELFF; CDR3 DNA: TGTGCCAAGGAGTGGGAGCTGTTTTTT; CDR3 length: 9; V gene: TRBV27; J gene: TRBJ2-2; D gene: .; clone size: many
CDR3 protein: CAIAGTGKETQYF; CDR3 DNA: TGTGCCATAGCCGGGACAGGGAAAGAGACCCAGTACTTC; CDR3 length: 13; V gene: TRBV10-3; J gene: TRBJ2-5; D gene: TRBD1; clone size: many
CDR3 protein: CASSRYQETQYF; CDR3 DNA: TGTGCCAGCTCACGGTACCAAGAGACCCAGTACTTC; CDR3 length: 12; V gene: TRBV18; J gene: TRBJ2-5; D gene: .; clone size: many
CDR3 protein: CASSLVVRAGSTEAFF; CDR3 DNA: TGTGCCAGCAGCTTAGTCGTTCGGGCAGGCAGCACTGAAGCTTTCTTT; CDR3 length: 16; V gene: TRBV7-8; J gene: TRBJ1-1; D gene: .; clone size: many
CDR3 protein: CASSPSGRVNTEAFF; CDR3 DNA: TGTGCCAGCAGCCCCTCCGGCAGGGTGAACACTGAAGCTTTCTTT; CDR3 length: 15; V gene: TRBV9; J gene: TRBJ1-1; D gene: .; clone size: many
CDR3 protein: CASGRPGTLNTGELFF; CDR3 DNA: TGTGCCAGCGGACGCCCCGGGACCCTCAACACCGGGGAGCTGTTTTTT; CDR3 length: 16; V gene: TRBV5-6; J gene: TRBJ2-2; D gene: .; clone size: many
CDR3 protein: CASSGQGIYGYTF; CDR3 DNA: TGTGCCAGCAGCGGACAGGGGATCTATGGCTACACCTTC; CDR3 length: 13; V gene: TRBV7-2; J gene: TRBJ1-2; D gene: TRBD1; clone size: many
CDR3 protein: CSASGDTDTQYF; CDR3 DNA: TGCAGTGCGTCGGGGGACACAGATACGCAGTATTTT; CDR3 length: 12; V gene: TRBV20-1; J gene: TRBJ2-3; D gene: .; clone size: many
CDR3 protein: CASSPESVWTSGGYKETQYF; CDR3 DNA: TGTGCCAGCAGCCCGGAATCAGTGTGGACTAGCGGGGGCTATAAGGAGACCCAGTACTTC; CDR3 length: 20; V gene: TRBV7-3; J gene: TRBJ2-5; D gene: TRBD2; clone size: many
CDR3 protein: CASSRDSSNQPQHF; CDR3 DNA: TGTGCCAGCAGTCGGGACAGTTCCAATCAGCCCCAGCATTTT; CDR3 length: 14; V gene: TRBV12-3/TRBV12-4; J gene: TRBJ1-5; D gene: TRBD1; clone size: many
CDR3 protein: CASSQEVGSYNEQFF; CDR3 DNA: TGCGCCAGCAGCCAAGAGGTTGGCTCCTACAATGAGCAGTTCTTC; CDR3 length: 15; V gene: TRBV4-3; J gene: TRBJ2-1; D gene: .; clone size: many
CDR3 protein: CASSSDSLADTQYF; CDR3 DNA: TGTGCCAGCAGCTCGGACAGCCTCGCAGATACGCAGTATTTT; CDR3 length: 14; V gene: TRBV5-5; J gene: TRBJ2-3; D gene: .; clone size: many
CDR3 protein: CASSQGQGPDTQYF; CDR3 DNA: TGCGCCAGCAGCCAAGGACAGGGGCCGGATACCCAGTACTTC; CDR3 length: 14; V gene: TRBV4-1; J gene: TRBJ2-5; D gene: TRBD1; clone size: many
CDR3 protein: CASSQSPPRTSGGGEQYF; CDR3 DNA: TGCGCCAGCAGCCAGAGTCCTCCAAGGACTAGCGGGGGAGGCGAGCAGTACTTC; CDR3 length: 18; V gene: TRBV4-1; J gene: TRBJ2-7; D gene: TRBD2; clone size: many
CDR3 protein: CASQWGNQPQHF; CDR3 DNA: TGTGCCAGTCAGTGGGGCAATCAGCCCCAGCATTTT; CDR3 length: 12; V gene: TRBV12-3/TRBV12-4; J gene: TRBJ1-5; D gene: .; clone size: many
CDR3 protein: CSVELVLELASEQFF; CDR3 DNA: TGCAGCGTTGAGTTGGTTCTAGAATTGGCCAGTGAGCAGTTCTTC; CDR3 length: 15; V gene: TRBV29-1; J gene: TRBJ2-1; D gene: .; clone size: many
CDR3 protein: CASSPFGNQPQHF; CDR3 DNA: TGTGCCAGCAGCCCCTTTGGCAATCAGCCCCAGCATTTT; CDR3 length: 13; V gene: TRBV5-6; J gene: TRBJ1-5; D gene: .; clone size: many
CDR3 protein: CASSGGYDTEAFF; CDR3 DNA: TGTGCCAGCAGCGGGGGGTACGACACTGAAGCTTTCTTT; CDR3 length: 13; V gene: TRBV9; J gene: TRBJ1-1; D gene: .; clone size: many
CDR3 protein: CASSYSATGTTGYTF; CDR3 DNA: TGTGCCAGCAGTTACTCGGCCACCGGAACTACTGGCTACACCTTC; CDR3 length: 15; V gene: TRBV6-5; J gene: TRBJ1-2; D gene: .; clone size: many
CDR3 protein: CASSQDLAGSYNEQFF; CDR3 DNA: TGCGCCAGCAGCCAAGATCTAGCGGGCTCCTACAATGAGCAGTTCTTC; CDR3 length: 16; V gene: TRBV4-3; J gene: TRBJ2-1; D gene: TRBD2; clone size: many